Listed below are T cell receptor beta chains from one sample, sequenced in a study of blood T cell repertoires in COVID-19. Assay used: immunoSEQ multiplex PCR; TCRdb lists only in-frame clones, some missing. The sample contains about 71,000 clones, around 85% of which appear only once. Source material: peripheral blood. The source is a man older than 75 with acute or convalescent COVID-19. Both conserved end residues are part of each CDR3. Fields, in order: J gene, D gene, V gene, CDR3 length, clone size, CDR3 protein, CDR3 DNA. D genes are given only for firm matches. The size of a clone is reported for some rows only, either as once, few or many, or as a class for expanded clones.

j_call: TRBJ2-7
d_call: TRBD2
v_call: TRBV3-1/TRBV3-2
cdr3_length: 16
clone_size: few
cdr3_aa: CASSLWSGRDLGEQYF
cdr3_nt: TGTGCCAGCAGCCTCTGGAGCGGGAGGGATCTTGGCGAGCAGTACTTC

j_call: TRBJ2-2
d_call: .
v_call: TRBV4-1
cdr3_length: 19
clone_size: .
cdr3_aa: CASSLQEGRGLSNTGELFF
cdr3_nt: TGCGCCAGCAGCCTTCAGGAAGGGCGGGGCCTTTCGAACACCGGGGAGCTGTTTTTT

j_call: TRBJ1-3
d_call: .
v_call: TRBV7-2
cdr3_length: 14
clone_size: .
cdr3_aa: CASSFGIDGNTIYF
cdr3_nt: TGTGCCAGCAGCTTCGGGATAGATGGAAACACCATATATTTT

j_call: TRBJ2-5
d_call: .
v_call: TRBV19
cdr3_length: 15
clone_size: .
cdr3_aa: CASSFHGRDGETQYF
cdr3_nt: TGTGCCAGTAGTTTTCATGGCAGAGACGGGGAGACCCAGTACTTC

j_call: TRBJ1-2
d_call: TRBD1
v_call: TRBV9
cdr3_length: 15
clone_size: few
cdr3_aa: CASSVTPGQGASYTF
cdr3_nt: TGTGCCAGCAGCGTAACCCCGGGACAGGGGGCAAGCTACACCTTC

j_call: TRBJ2-7
d_call: TRBD1
v_call: TRBV29-1
cdr3_length: 11
clone_size: .
cdr3_aa: CSAGQADEQYF
cdr3_nt: TGCAGCGCGGGACAGGCTGACGAGCAGTACTTC

j_call: TRBJ1-4
d_call: .
v_call: TRBV2
cdr3_length: 13
clone_size: .
cdr3_aa: CVGRGVTNEKLFF
cdr3_nt: TGTGTTGGCAGGGGAGTGACTAATGAAAAACTGTTTTTT

j_call: TRBJ1-1
d_call: TRBD1
v_call: TRBV19
cdr3_length: 16
clone_size: few
cdr3_aa: CASSTRAPSGGTEAFF
cdr3_nt: TGTGCCAGTAGTACTCGAGCCCCGTCAGGGGGCACTGAAGCTTTCTTT

j_call: TRBJ2-7
d_call: TRBD2
v_call: TRBV18
cdr3_length: 16
clone_size: .
cdr3_aa: CASSPGQGGSGNEQYF
cdr3_nt: TGTGCCAGCTCTCCGGGCCAGGGCGGGAGTGGTAACGAGCAGTACTTC

j_call: TRBJ1-1
d_call: .
v_call: TRBV5-4
cdr3_length: 15
clone_size: .
cdr3_aa: CASSSPPGQNTEAFF
cdr3_nt: TGTGCCAGCAGCTCCCCCCCTGGACAGAACACTGAAGCTTTCTTT

j_call: TRBJ2-1
d_call: .
v_call: TRBV10-1
cdr3_length: 14
clone_size: .
cdr3_aa: CASIFASRNDEQFF
cdr3_nt: TGCGCCAGCATTTTCGCCAGTCGCAATGATGAGCAGTTCTTC

j_call: TRBJ2-5
d_call: .
v_call: TRBV5-1
cdr3_length: 18
clone_size: .
cdr3_aa: CASTKHVVRFEGGETQYF
cdr3_nt: TGCGCCAGCACCAAGCACGTGGTCCGTTTTGAAGGGGGAGAGACCCAGTACTTC

j_call: TRBJ2-7
d_call: TRBD2
v_call: TRBV6-2/TRBV6-3
cdr3_length: 15
clone_size: once
cdr3_aa: CASSSPGLAGYEQYF
cdr3_nt: TGTGCCAGCAGTTCACCGGGACTAGCGGGCTACGAGCAGTACTTC

j_call: TRBJ2-7
d_call: TRBD1
v_call: TRBV10-3
cdr3_length: 17
clone_size: .
cdr3_aa: CAISESTGTSLTYEQYF
cdr3_nt: TGTGCCATCAGTGAGTCGACAGGGACGAGCCTAACCTACGAGCAGTACTTC

j_call: TRBJ2-7
d_call: .
v_call: TRBV19
cdr3_length: 12
clone_size: .
cdr3_aa: CASSNGGYEQYF
cdr3_nt: TGTGCCAGTAGTAATGGCGGGTACGAGCAGTACTTC

j_call: TRBJ2-7
d_call: TRBD1
v_call: TRBV5-8
cdr3_length: 15
clone_size: .
cdr3_aa: CASSPGTGYSYEQYF
cdr3_nt: TGTGCCAGCAGCCCCGGGACAGGGTATTCCTACGAGCAGTACTTC

j_call: TRBJ1-4
d_call: TRBD1
v_call: TRBV9
cdr3_length: 16
clone_size: .
cdr3_aa: CASSVAPTGNGEKLFF
cdr3_nt: TGTGCCAGCAGCGTAGCCCCGACAGGGAATGGAGAAAAACTGTTTTTT

j_call: TRBJ1-2
d_call: TRBD1
v_call: TRBV11-2
cdr3_length: 15
clone_size: few
cdr3_aa: CASSLVQDRGYGYTF
cdr3_nt: TGTGCCAGCAGCTTAGTTCAGGACAGGGGCTATGGCTACACCTTC

j_call: TRBJ2-3
d_call: TRBD2
v_call: TRBV5-6
cdr3_length: 16
clone_size: .
cdr3_aa: CASSLRTSGGTDTQYF
cdr3_nt: TGTGCCAGCAGCCTCAGGACTAGCGGGGGAACAGATACGCAGTATTTT

j_call: TRBJ1-1
d_call: .
v_call: TRBV7-3
cdr3_length: 13
clone_size: .
cdr3_aa: CASSLGQNTEAFF
cdr3_nt: TGTGCCAGCAGCTTGGGACAGAACACTGAAGCTTTCTTT

j_call: TRBJ2-3
d_call: TRBD2
v_call: TRBV6-4
cdr3_length: 17
clone_size: .
cdr3_aa: CASSDIGSGGASDTQYF
cdr3_nt: TGTGCCAGCAGTGACATCGGTAGCGGGGGGGCATCGGATACGCAGTATTTT

j_call: TRBJ2-7
d_call: .
v_call: TRBV24-1
cdr3_length: 14
clone_size: .
cdr3_aa: CATSDAQTGYEQYF
cdr3_nt: TGTGCCACCAGTGACGCTCAGACTGGCTACGAGCAGTACTTC

j_call: TRBJ1-5
d_call: TRBD1
v_call: TRBV6-2/TRBV6-3
cdr3_length: 15
clone_size: few
cdr3_aa: CASSTVRGQNQPQHF
cdr3_nt: TGTGCCAGCAGTACCGTCCGGGGACAGAATCAGCCCCAGCATTTT

j_call: TRBJ1-1
d_call: TRBD1
v_call: TRBV19
cdr3_length: 12
clone_size: .
cdr3_aa: CASSRQGDEAFF
cdr3_nt: TGTGCCAGTAGTCGACAGGGTGATGAAGCTTTCTTT

j_call: TRBJ2-1
d_call: .
v_call: TRBV7-7
cdr3_length: 11
clone_size: .
cdr3_aa: CASSFGSEQFF
cdr3_nt: TGTGCCAGCAGCTTCGGGAGCGAGCAGTTCTTC

j_call: TRBJ2-1
d_call: TRBD1
v_call: TRBV7-2
cdr3_length: 17
clone_size: .
cdr3_aa: CASSLEPGTGYRNEQFF
cdr3_nt: TGTGCCAGCAGCTTAGAACCTGGGACAGGGTATAGGAATGAGCAGTTCTTC

j_call: TRBJ2-1
d_call: .
v_call: TRBV9
cdr3_length: 15
clone_size: .
cdr3_aa: CASSVVEVSGNEQFF
cdr3_nt: TGTGCCAGCAGCGTAGTCGAAGTCTCGGGAAATGAGCAGTTCTTC

j_call: TRBJ2-7
d_call: .
v_call: TRBV21-1
cdr3_length: 15
clone_size: .
cdr3_aa: CASSTRLESSYEQYF
cdr3_nt: TGTGCCAGCAGCACACGCCTGGAGAGCTCCTACGAGCAGTACTTC

j_call: TRBJ2-1
d_call: .
v_call: TRBV28
cdr3_length: 11
clone_size: .
cdr3_aa: CASSFFRGQFF
cdr3_nt: TGTGCCAGCAGTTTTTTTCGGGGTCAGTTCTTC

j_call: TRBJ2-7
d_call: TRBD2
v_call: TRBV19
cdr3_length: 19
clone_size: .
cdr3_aa: CASSRDGGLAVLGDYEQYF
cdr3_nt: TGTGCCAGTAGTAGGGACGGAGGACTAGCGGTCCTAGGGGACTACGAGCAGTACTTC

j_call: TRBJ2-3
d_call: TRBD1
v_call: TRBV6-5
cdr3_length: 15
clone_size: .
cdr3_aa: CASSPGTGDTDTQYF
cdr3_nt: TGTGCCAGCAGTCCCGGGACAGGGGACACAGATACGCAGTATTTT

j_call: TRBJ2-7
d_call: .
v_call: TRBV5-1
cdr3_length: 13
clone_size: once
cdr3_aa: CASSLDTNYEQYF
cdr3_nt: TGCGCCAGCAGCTTGGATACAAATTACGAGCAGTACTTC

j_call: TRBJ2-1
d_call: TRBD2
v_call: TRBV19
cdr3_length: 13
clone_size: .
cdr3_aa: CASSRREINEQFF
cdr3_nt: TGTGCCAGTAGCCGGCGGGAGATCAATGAGCAGTTCTTC

j_call: TRBJ2-2
d_call: TRBD1
v_call: TRBV24-1
cdr3_length: 16
clone_size: .
cdr3_aa: CATSDRTGPNTGELFF
cdr3_nt: TGTGCCACCAGTGATCGGACAGGGCCAAACACCGGGGAGCTGTTTTTT

j_call: TRBJ2-1
d_call: .
v_call: TRBV19
cdr3_length: 13
clone_size: once
cdr3_aa: CASSIGGRGEQFF
cdr3_nt: TGTGCCAGTAGTATAGGAGGGCGAGGTGAGCAGTTCTTC

j_call: TRBJ1-2
d_call: TRBD1
v_call: TRBV6-5
cdr3_length: 16
clone_size: .
cdr3_aa: CASSYSGQGAYYGYTF
cdr3_nt: TGTGCCAGCAGTTACTCTGGACAGGGGGCCTACTATGGCTACACCTTC

j_call: TRBJ2-5
d_call: TRBD2
v_call: TRBV2
cdr3_length: 18
clone_size: .
cdr3_aa: CASSEIVGTSGSGETQYF
cdr3_nt: TGTGCCAGCAGTGAAATAGTGGGGACTAGCGGGAGCGGGGAGACCCAGTACTTC

j_call: TRBJ2-1
d_call: TRBD1
v_call: TRBV7-2
cdr3_length: 15
clone_size: .
cdr3_aa: CASSLIGGTGTEQFF
cdr3_nt: TGTGCCAGCAGCTTAATCGGGGGGACAGGGACGGAGCAGTTCTTC

j_call: TRBJ2-3
d_call: TRBD2
v_call: TRBV24-1
cdr3_length: 21
clone_size: .
cdr3_aa: CATSSMPPGLAGAIRTDTQYF
cdr3_nt: TGTGCCACCAGCTCAATGCCCCCCGGACTAGCGGGCGCCATCCGCACAGATACGCAGTATTTT

j_call: TRBJ1-4
d_call: TRBD1
v_call: TRBV6-5
cdr3_length: 15
clone_size: .
cdr3_aa: CASSYSGTGSEKLFF
cdr3_nt: TGTGCCAGCAGTTACTCAGGGACAGGGAGCGAAAAACTGTTTTTT

j_call: TRBJ2-3
d_call: .
v_call: TRBV21-1
cdr3_length: 18
clone_size: .
cdr3_aa: CASSKRVAGGGCTDTQYF
cdr3_nt: TGTGCCAGCAGCAAAAGGGTAGCGGGAGGGGGGTGCACAGATACGCAGTATTTT

j_call: TRBJ2-7
d_call: TRBD2
v_call: TRBV7-2
cdr3_length: 15
clone_size: once
cdr3_aa: CASSFVGGESYEQYF
cdr3_nt: TGTGCCAGCAGCTTTGTGGGAGGGGAGTCCTACGAGCAGTACTTC

j_call: TRBJ1-2
d_call: TRBD1
v_call: TRBV27
cdr3_length: 16
clone_size: .
cdr3_aa: CASSLRARDRPYGYTF
cdr3_nt: TGTGCCAGCAGTTTACGGGCTAGGGACAGGCCCTATGGCTACACCTTC

j_call: TRBJ2-3
d_call: TRBD2
v_call: TRBV5-4
cdr3_length: 14
clone_size: once
cdr3_aa: CASSFSGGTDTQYF
cdr3_nt: TGTGCCAGCAGCTTTAGCGGGGGCACGGATACGCAGTATTTT

j_call: TRBJ2-3
d_call: TRBD2
v_call: TRBV7-2
cdr3_length: 17
clone_size: .
cdr3_aa: CASSPPGLAGGTDTQYF
cdr3_nt: TGTGCCAGCAGCCCTCCGGGACTAGCGGGGGGCACAGATACGCAGTATTTT

j_call: TRBJ1-2
d_call: .
v_call: TRBV6-5
cdr3_length: 14
clone_size: .
cdr3_aa: CASSYSLQSYGYTF
cdr3_nt: TGTGCCAGCAGTTACTCGTTACAGAGCTATGGCTACACCTTC

j_call: TRBJ2-1
d_call: TRBD2
v_call: TRBV5-5
cdr3_length: 15
clone_size: once
cdr3_aa: CASSWGLAEINEQFF
cdr3_nt: TGTGCCAGCAGCTGGGGACTAGCGGAAATCAATGAGCAGTTCTTC

j_call: TRBJ2-1
d_call: .
v_call: TRBV7-8
cdr3_length: 14
clone_size: .
cdr3_aa: CASSRRGLYNEQFF
cdr3_nt: TGTGCCAGCAGCCGACGGGGACTCTACAATGAGCAGTTCTTC

j_call: TRBJ1-5
d_call: .
v_call: TRBV28
cdr3_length: 13
clone_size: few
cdr3_aa: CASRGSSNQPQHF
cdr3_nt: TGTGCCAGCAGGGGCAGTAGCAATCAGCCCCAGCATTTT

j_call: TRBJ2-5
d_call: TRBD2
v_call: TRBV7-3
cdr3_length: 16
clone_size: .
cdr3_aa: CASSLNVAGGGTTQYF
cdr3_nt: TGTGCCAGCAGCTTAAACGTGGCGGGGGGGGGTACGACCCAGTACTTC

j_call: TRBJ2-6
d_call: .
v_call: TRBV27
cdr3_length: 16
clone_size: .
cdr3_aa: CASSPLTGSGANVLTF
cdr3_nt: TGTGCCAGCAGTCCCCTGACAGGCTCTGGGGCCAACGTCCTGACTTTC

j_call: TRBJ2-5
d_call: .
v_call: TRBV11-3
cdr3_length: 17
clone_size: .
cdr3_aa: CASSLGYTPGVHETQYF
cdr3_nt: TGTGCCAGCAGCTTAGGGTACACTCCAGGGGTACACGAGACCCAGTACTTC

j_call: TRBJ1-5
d_call: .
v_call: TRBV12-5
cdr3_length: 14
clone_size: .
cdr3_aa: CASALGGSNQPQHF
cdr3_nt: TGTGCTAGTGCCCTGGGGGGGAGCAATCAGCCCCAGCATTTT

j_call: TRBJ1-1
d_call: TRBD1
v_call: TRBV5-1
cdr3_length: 15
clone_size: .
cdr3_aa: CASGTGEGGGTEAFF
cdr3_nt: TGCGCCAGCGGGACAGGGGAGGGAGGGGGAACTGAAGCTTTCTTT

j_call: TRBJ2-5
d_call: .
v_call: TRBV3-1/TRBV3-2
cdr3_length: 17
clone_size: .
cdr3_aa: CASSQTSRGPLQETQYF
cdr3_nt: TGTGCCAGCAGCCAAACTAGCCGTGGCCCCCTCCAAGAGACCCAGTACTTC

j_call: TRBJ2-2
d_call: TRBD2
v_call: TRBV4-3
cdr3_length: 18
clone_size: .
cdr3_aa: CASSQDLSGSGQNGELFF
cdr3_nt: TGCGCCAGCAGCCAAGATCTAAGCGGGAGTGGACAAAACGGGGAGCTGTTTTTT

j_call: TRBJ2-7
d_call: TRBD2
v_call: TRBV3-1/TRBV3-2
cdr3_length: 16
clone_size: few
cdr3_aa: CASSQGLAGAGYEQYF
cdr3_nt: TGTGCCAGCAGCCAAGGACTAGCGGGAGCGGGCTACGAGCAGTACTTC

j_call: TRBJ2-6
d_call: TRBD1
v_call: TRBV5-4
cdr3_length: 18
clone_size: few
cdr3_aa: CASSSAGRGLVGANVLTF
cdr3_nt: TGTGCCAGCAGCTCCGCCGGAAGGGGGCTGGTGGGGGCCAACGTCCTGACTTTC